The TCR beta chain described here comes from a study of early T cells in non-severe SARS-CoV-2 infection. About the research overall: Chains were not paired, and sequencing was done on bulk RNA from unsorted whole blood. Study outcomes and limitations: Private and CD4 specificities were missed by VDJdb matching, which favored anti-spike CD8 responses.

V shed 0 bases, J shed 4 bases, and the junction held 8 bases outside the gene matches. Germline CDR1 and CDR2: SGDLS and YYNGEE. This CDR3 is built from 16 residues. Individual cDNA molecules received unique molecular identifiers. MiXCR, applied by TCRdb to the 5' RACE reads, yields one record per CDR3 protein. The data contain about 49,000 distinct CDR3 sequences, 12% of them singletons. Worth noting for this clonotype: Its specificity is unknown.

The sample was whole blood. The chain is built from TRBV9 and TRBJ2-5; TRBD2 matches at 8 bases. The clonotype was recovered from an adult who was a healthcare worker with PCR-confirmed SARS-CoV-2 infection or an uninfected control (not recorded which). As DNA, the CDR3 is TGTGCCAGCAGCGTAGCTGGGACTAGGAGGGGAGAGACCCAGTACTTC. Translation: CASSVAGTRRGETQYF.